The sequence of this TCR beta chain was determined in a study of neoadjuvant anti-PD-1 for oral cavity cancer. Study summary: Nivolumab at 3 mg/kg was mostly given biweekly, three to four doses, pre-surgery. Patients without progression received a fourth nivolumab dose around day 43, then surgical resection on days 50-56.

This clone was recorded a few times. This CDR3 is 15 amino acids long. Looked up from germline, CDR1 is SGDLS and CDR2 is YYNGEE. V lost 0 bases, J lost 5 bases, and 13 bases lay in between. The time point here: after neoadjuvant nivolumab, at surgical resection. Sequencing was performed with immunoSEQ multiplex PCR; in TCRdb, only in-frame clones are kept and a portion is missing. The sample lists under 25,000 clones; roughly 30% were seen once. The chain carries TRBV9 and TRBJ2-3; D assignment may be TRBD1 or TRBD2 (5 bases each). This receptor was taken from a person aged 40 to 85 with oral cavity squamous cell carcinoma. Specimen: tumor tissue, collected after nivolumab (anti-PD-1) treatment. Here the CDR3 reads CASSVGGTEGDTQYF. DNA of the CDR3: TGTGCCAGCAGCGTAGGAGGGACCGAGGGAGATACGCAGTATTTT.